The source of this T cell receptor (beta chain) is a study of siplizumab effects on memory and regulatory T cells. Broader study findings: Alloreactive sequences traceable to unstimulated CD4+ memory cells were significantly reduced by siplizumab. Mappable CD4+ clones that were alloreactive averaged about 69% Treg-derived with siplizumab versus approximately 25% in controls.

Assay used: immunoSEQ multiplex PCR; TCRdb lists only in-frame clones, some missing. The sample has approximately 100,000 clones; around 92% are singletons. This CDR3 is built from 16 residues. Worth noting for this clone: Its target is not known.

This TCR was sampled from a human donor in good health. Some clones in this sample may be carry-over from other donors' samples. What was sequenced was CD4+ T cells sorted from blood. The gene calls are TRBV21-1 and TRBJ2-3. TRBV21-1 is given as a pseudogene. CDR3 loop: CASRINDGLVTDTQYF. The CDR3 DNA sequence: TGTGCCAGCCGCATTAACGACGGTCTGGTTACAGATACGCAGTATTTT.